This T cell receptor beta chain was sequenced during a study of beta chain features in type 1 diabetes. Overall study results and limits: Shorter templates may be favored by PCR, equally so in patients and controls.

Germline V gene sequence: CDR1 SQVTM, CDR2 ANQGSEA. Trimming shortened V by 7 bases and J by 2 bases, and 11 bases separated the two germline ends. This CDR3 comprises 12 residues. Isolated RNA was reverse transcribed in full, so expressed TCRB transcripts were sequenced. Using immunoSEQ multiplex PCR, the repertoire was profiled, and TCRdb retains in-frame clones only, with some absent. The table has some 500,000 clones, about 10% seen once. With respect to this clone: The antigen is undetermined.

The rearrangement links TRBV29-1 to TRBJ1-2; D call uncertain. The receptor's source is a woman aged 18-30 years in good health. The sample taken for sequencing was naive CD4+ T cells from blood. This chain's CDR3 is CSAKTSNYGYTF. DNA of the CDR3: TGCAGCGCCAAGACATCAAACTATGGCTACACCTTC.